This T cell receptor (beta chain) was captured in a study of shared clonotypes between healthy human individuals. General study findings and limits: Since donors were few, the genetic and exposure-history diversity represented was limited.

The quantity of DNA used in unsorted PBMC replicate PCRs was 250 to 350 ng, corresponding to tens of thousands of T cell genomes. Bulk PBMC genomic DNA spanned ten immunoSEQ deep plates. Original handling: ImmunoSEQ supplied junction-only sequences lacking quality scores, so filtering was different. Assay used: immunoSEQ multiplex PCR; TCRdb lists only in-frame clones, some missing. V and J calls and clone size come straight from that table; D and trimming were deduced from the DNA. The data hold 520,000 or so clones, with roughly 78% observed a single time. V was clipped by 0 bases and J by 3 bases, with 20 bases between them. This CDR3 is 18 amino acids long. Germline V gene data show CDR1 as SGHAT and CDR2 as FQNNGV. A remark on this clone: Its antigen is not known.

The specimen sequenced was PBMCs. This TCR was recovered from a woman in her 40s in good health. Some clones in this sample may be carry-over from other donors' samples. V and J are TRBV11-2 and TRBJ2-5; D remains ambiguous. The CDR3 reads CASSLEGGYGRLKETQYF. The CDR3 nucleotides read TGTGCCAGCAGCTTAGAGGGTGGGTACGGCCGCCTCAAAGAGACCCAGTACTTC.